Detailed here is one T cell receptor (beta chain). What it recognizes is unknown. Treatment noted: 19 received Ad26.COV2.S at low or high dose, single or two shots; 5 received placebo; per-sample allocation not given. Sampling took place 63 days after the first vaccine or placebo injection. An adult donor aged 18-55 years was enrolled in Boston. Vaccination used an Ad26 vector expressing Wuhan-strain SARS-CoV-2 spike. This entry comes from a study of Ad26.COV2.S vaccination and SARS-CoV-2 variants. Findings of the study overall: Spike-specific responses of CD8+ and CD4+ T cells were reported to display substantial breadth after vaccination. It was vaccine recipients, not placebo recipients, who had the higher spike-specific TCR breadth.

Germline loops: CDR1 MDHEN, CDR2 SYDVKM. This CDR3 region has 16 residues. V was clipped by 7 bases and J by 2 bases; unmatched bases: 13. Here immunoSEQ multiplex PCR was the method, and the copy in TCRdb shows in-frame clones only, minus some. The sample shows 430,000 or so clones, roughly 90% of them seen only once. Sequencing used peripheral blood, obtained in a trial of Ad26.COV2.S vaccine versus placebo. V and J are TRBV28 and TRBJ2-7, with TRBD1 matching over 8 bases. This clonotype was sampled from a person between 18 and 65 years old who received the Ad26.COV2.S COVID-19 vaccine or a placebo. The CDR3 loop is CASIQTGAESAYEQYF. In DNA form, the CDR3 reads TGTGCCAGCATCCAGACAGGGGCTGAGTCCGCCTACGAGCAGTACTTC.